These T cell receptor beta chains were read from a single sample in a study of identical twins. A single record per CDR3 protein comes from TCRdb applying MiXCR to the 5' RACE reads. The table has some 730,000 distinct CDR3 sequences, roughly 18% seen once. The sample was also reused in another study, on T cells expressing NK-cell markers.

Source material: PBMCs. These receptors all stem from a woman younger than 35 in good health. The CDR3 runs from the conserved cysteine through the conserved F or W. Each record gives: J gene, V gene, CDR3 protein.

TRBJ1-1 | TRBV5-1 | CASSLGPGQSAFF
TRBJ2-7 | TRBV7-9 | CASSPWDSPYEQYF
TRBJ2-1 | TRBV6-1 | CASSSPGLGNNEQFF
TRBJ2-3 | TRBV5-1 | CASQVTDTQYF
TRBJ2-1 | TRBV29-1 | CSVVVGGAFNEQFF
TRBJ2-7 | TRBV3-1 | CASSQRSSRNEQYF
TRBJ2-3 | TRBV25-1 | CASSRTGAGSAKGTDTQYF
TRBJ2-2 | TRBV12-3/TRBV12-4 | CASMRARGLAVNTGELFF
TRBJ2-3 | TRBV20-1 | CSASLVGGTDTQYF
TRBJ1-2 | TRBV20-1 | CSARRQPGGDGYTF
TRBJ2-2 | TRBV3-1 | CASSLQGAGTGELFF
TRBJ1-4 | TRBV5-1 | CASSLGTTNEKLFF
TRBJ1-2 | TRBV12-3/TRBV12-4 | CASSSGTGGRVYTF
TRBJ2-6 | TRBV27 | CASSVEGGANVLTF
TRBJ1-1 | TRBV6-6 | CASSPDRKKKAFF
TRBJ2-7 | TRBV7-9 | CASSGLADRYEQYF
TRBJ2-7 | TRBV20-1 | CSARKSHEQYF
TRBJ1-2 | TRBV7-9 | CASSYFQGVSEADGYTF
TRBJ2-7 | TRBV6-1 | CASKRTGSGGQYF
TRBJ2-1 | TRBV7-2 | CASSLQAGVSWNEQFF
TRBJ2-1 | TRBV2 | CASSEEWGYNEQFF
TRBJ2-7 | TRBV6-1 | CAAAPAGVRPSYEQYF
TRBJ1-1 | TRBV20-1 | CSASGRTNTEAFF
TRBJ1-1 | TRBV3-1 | CASSPSNRDTEAFF
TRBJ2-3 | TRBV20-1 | CSAQSGRGADTQYF
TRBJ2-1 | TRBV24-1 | CATSDSTTSGIYNEQFF
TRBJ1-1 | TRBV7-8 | CASYAGGTEAFF
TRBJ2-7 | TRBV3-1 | CASSQGGGTLFSYAQYF
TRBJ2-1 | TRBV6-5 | CASSYSSNEQFF
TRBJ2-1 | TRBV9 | CASSLGGGADNEQFF
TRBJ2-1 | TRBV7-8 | CASFTLNEQFF
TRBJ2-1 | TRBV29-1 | CSVPGLAGVWRTYNEQFF
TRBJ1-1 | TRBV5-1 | CASRSHRDTNTEAFF
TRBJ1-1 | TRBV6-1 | CASNLQPNTEAFF
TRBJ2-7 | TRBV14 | CASSQWGLRSYEQYF
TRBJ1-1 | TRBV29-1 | CSTGGGTTEAFF
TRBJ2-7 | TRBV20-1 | CSARGTGRREQYF
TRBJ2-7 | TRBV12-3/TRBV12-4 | CASTSSAYEQYF
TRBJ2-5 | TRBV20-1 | CTPGLAGKETQYF
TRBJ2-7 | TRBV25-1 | CASSGWDRGLKHEQYF
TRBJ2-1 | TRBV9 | CASSVAGGRGNEQFF
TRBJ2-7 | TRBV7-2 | CASSFRAVNEQYF
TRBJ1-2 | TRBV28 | CASSLPPGLNYGYTF
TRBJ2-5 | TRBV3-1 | CASSQDKGLETQYF
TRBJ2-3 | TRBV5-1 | CASSLGFSDTQYF
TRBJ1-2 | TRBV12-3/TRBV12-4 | CASRPTGIRVSNYGYTF
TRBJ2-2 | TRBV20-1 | CSAERGGTGELFF
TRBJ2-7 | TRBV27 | CASSFTGTGIHEQYF
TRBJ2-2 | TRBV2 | CARNRLNTGELFF
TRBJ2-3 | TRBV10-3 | CAISETGISDTQYF
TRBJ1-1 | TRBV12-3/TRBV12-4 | CACQGGFGSEAFF
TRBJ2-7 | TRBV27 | CASSDNSQVSKQYF
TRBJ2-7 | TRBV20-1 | CSARAPGDGTYEQYF
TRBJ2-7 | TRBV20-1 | CSAIPGLASYEQYF
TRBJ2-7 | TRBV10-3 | CAISQGARGEQYF
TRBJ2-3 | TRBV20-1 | CSAREGASTDTQYF